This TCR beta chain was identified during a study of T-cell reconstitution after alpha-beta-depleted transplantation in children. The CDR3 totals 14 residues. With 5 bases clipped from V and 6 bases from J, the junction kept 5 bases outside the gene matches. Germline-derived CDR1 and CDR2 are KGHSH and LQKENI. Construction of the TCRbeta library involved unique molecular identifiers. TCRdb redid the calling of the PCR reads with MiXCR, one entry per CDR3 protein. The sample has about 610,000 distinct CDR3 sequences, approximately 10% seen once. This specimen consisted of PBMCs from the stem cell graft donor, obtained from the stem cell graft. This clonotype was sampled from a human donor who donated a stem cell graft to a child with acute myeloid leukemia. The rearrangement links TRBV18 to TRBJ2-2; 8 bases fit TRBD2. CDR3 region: CASSSGSRAGELFF. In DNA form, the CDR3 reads TGTGCCAGCTCAAGCGGGAGTCGCGCCGGGGAGCTGTTTTTT. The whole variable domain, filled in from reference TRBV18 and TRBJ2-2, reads NAGVMQNPRHLVRRRGQEARLRCSPMKGHSHVYWYRQLPEEGLKFMVYLQKENIIDESGMPKERFSAEFPKEGPSILRIQQVVRGDSAAYFCASSSGSRAGELFFGEGSRLTVL.